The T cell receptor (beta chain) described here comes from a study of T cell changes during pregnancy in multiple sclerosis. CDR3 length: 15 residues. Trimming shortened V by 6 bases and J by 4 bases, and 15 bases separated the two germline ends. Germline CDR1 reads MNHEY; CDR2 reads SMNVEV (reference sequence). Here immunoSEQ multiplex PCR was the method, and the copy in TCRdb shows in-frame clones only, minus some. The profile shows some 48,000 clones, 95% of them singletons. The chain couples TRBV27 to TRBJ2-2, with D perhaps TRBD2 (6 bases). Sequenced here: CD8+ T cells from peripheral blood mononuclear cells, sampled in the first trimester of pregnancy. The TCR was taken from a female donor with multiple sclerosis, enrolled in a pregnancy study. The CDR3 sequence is CASSFSGLSTGELFF. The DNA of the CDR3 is TGTGCCAGCAGCTTTAGCGGTCTTAGCACCGGGGAGCTGTTTTTT.